Described below is a single T cell receptor beta chain sequence and its context. In the PCR, 60 Vbeta and 13 Jbeta primers were used. Clones were sequenced by immunoSEQ multiplex PCR, and TCRdb holds only the in-frame ones, with some missing. The sample has nearly 200,000 clones; around 87% are singletons. The data stem from a study of cytomegalovirus exposure and HLA in healthy donors. The sample comprised PBMCs. This TCR derives from a man aged 25 to 40 in good health and CMV-seronegative.

In DNA, the CDR3 is TGTGCCAGCTCACCACTTTTCGGGGATACGCAGTATTTT. Translation gives CASSPLFGDTQYF. The chain links TRBV18 to TRBJ2-3; D remains unclear. This CDR3 contains 13 residues. Germline values: CDR1 KGHSH, CDR2 LQKENI. V gave up 1 base and J gave up 6 bases, with 8 bases separating them.